This T cell receptor (beta chain) was captured by sequencing in a study of blood T cell repertoires in COVID-19. Across the whole study: Material from acute and convalescent COVID-19 was sourced from the United States, Italy and Spain. The cDNA or gDNA used as material had been derived from T cells, B-cell-depleted T cells, or PBMCs.

In the authors' workflow: Reference gene primer amplification in the assay estimated nucleated cell counts. Method: immunoSEQ multiplex PCR; TCRdb's copy keeps in-frame clones and lacks some. V and J calls plus clone size are reproduced from that table; the DNA served to infer D and trimming. The sample lists over 200,000 clones; about 90% were seen once. CDR3 length: 15 residues. The V and J ends lost 0 bases and 2 bases respectively, with 7 bases between them. Germline lookup yields CDR1 MNHNS and CDR2 SASEGT. The chain combines TRBV6-1 with TRBJ2-2; D is undetermined. Specimen: peripheral blood. The receptor was derived from a man aged 40-50 years with active or convalescent COVID-19. The CDR3 loop is CASSEAPQNTGELFF. CDR3 sequence (DNA): TGTGCCAGCAGTGAAGCACCACAAAACACCGGGGAGCTGTTTTTT.